The T cell receptor (beta chain) under discussion was sequenced for a study of shared clonotypes between healthy human individuals. Clones were sequenced by immunoSEQ multiplex PCR, and TCRdb holds only the in-frame ones, with some missing. The top ten hold 0.13% of the sample, which has some 2,400,000 clones, 95% seen once. V lost 4 bases, J lost 1 base, and 9 bases stayed unmatched. Germline assignment: CDR1 SGDLS and CDR2 YYNGEE. CDR3 length: 16 residues. The table lists this clone with a count of one. Sequencing was carried out using naive CD4+ T cells sorted from blood. The subset is: CD45RA+ positively selected. The chain uses TRBV9 and TRBJ2-5; TRBD1 matches 8 bases. The clonotype was recovered from a man in his late teens or twenties in good health. CDR3: CASSSGTGGPQETQYF. Written as DNA, the CDR3 is TGTGCCAGCAGCTCCGGCACAGGGGGTCCCCAAGAGACCCAGTACTTC. Variable domain in full (rest from reference TRBV9 and TRBJ2-5): DSGVTQTPKHLITATGQRVTLRCSPRSGDLSVYWYQQSLDQGLQFLIQYYNGEERAKGNILERFSAQQFPDLHSELNLSSLELGDSALYFCASSSGTGGPQETQYFGPGTRLLVL.